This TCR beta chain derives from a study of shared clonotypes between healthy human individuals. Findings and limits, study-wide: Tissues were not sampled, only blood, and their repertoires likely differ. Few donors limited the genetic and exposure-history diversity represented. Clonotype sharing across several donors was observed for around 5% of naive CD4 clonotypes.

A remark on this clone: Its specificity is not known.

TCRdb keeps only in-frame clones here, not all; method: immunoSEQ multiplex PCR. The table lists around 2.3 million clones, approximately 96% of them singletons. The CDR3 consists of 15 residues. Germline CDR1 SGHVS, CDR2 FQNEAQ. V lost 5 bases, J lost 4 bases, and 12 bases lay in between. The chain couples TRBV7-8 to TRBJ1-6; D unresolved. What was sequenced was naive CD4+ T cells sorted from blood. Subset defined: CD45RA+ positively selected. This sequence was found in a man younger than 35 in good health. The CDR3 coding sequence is TGTGCCAGCAGCCAGACCGAGCAGTATAATTCACCCCTCCACTTT. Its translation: CASSQTEQYNSPLHF.